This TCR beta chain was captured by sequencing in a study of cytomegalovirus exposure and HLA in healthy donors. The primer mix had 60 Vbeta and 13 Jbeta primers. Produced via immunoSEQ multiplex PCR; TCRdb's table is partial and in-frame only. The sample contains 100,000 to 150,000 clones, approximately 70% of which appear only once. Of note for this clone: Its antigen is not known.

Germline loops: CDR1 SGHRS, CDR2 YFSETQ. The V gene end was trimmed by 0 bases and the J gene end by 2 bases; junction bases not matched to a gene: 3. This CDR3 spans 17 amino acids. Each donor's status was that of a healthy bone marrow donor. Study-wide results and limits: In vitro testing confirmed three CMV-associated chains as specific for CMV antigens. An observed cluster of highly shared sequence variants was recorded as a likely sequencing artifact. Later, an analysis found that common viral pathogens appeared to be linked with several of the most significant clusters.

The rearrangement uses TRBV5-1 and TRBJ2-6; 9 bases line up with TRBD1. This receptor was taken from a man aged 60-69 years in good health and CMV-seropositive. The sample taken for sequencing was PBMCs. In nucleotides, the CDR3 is TGCGCCAGCAGCTTGGGGGACAGGGTACCTGGGGCCAACGTCCTGACTTTC. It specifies CASSLGDRVPGANVLTF.